Presented here are 11 T cell receptor beta chains from one specimen sequenced in a study of long-term antiretroviral therapy in people with HIV. Sequencing used immunoSEQ v3.0 at survey level. Only in-frame clones appear in the TCRdb table, and some are missing; sequencing was by immunoSEQ multiplex PCR. Here the sample spans fewer than 20,000 clones, approximately 80% being singletons. This specimen consisted of unsorted PBMCs, obtained 0.3 years before starting antiretroviral therapy. The receptors come from a man aged 45-65 years with HIV.

This clone has a single count. The V gene is TRBV12-5, the J gene TRBJ1-1; D possibly corresponds to TRBD1 (5 bases). Germline CDR1 reads LGHNT; CDR2 reads FRNRAP. Trimming left V 3 bases short and J 1 base short, with 15 bases between. CDR3 size: 16 residues. CDR3 sequence: CASGFPTGAGNTEAFF. The CDR3 nucleotides are TGTGCTAGTGGTTTTCCTACTGGGGCGGGGAACACTGAAGCTTTCTTT. Based on the CDR3 plus reference TRBV12-5 and TRBJ1-1, the full variable domain is DARVTQTPRHKVTEMGQEVTMRCQPILGHNTVFWYRQTMMQGLELLAYFRNRAPLDDSGMPKDRFSAEMPDATLATLKIQPSEPRDSAVYFCASGFPTGAGNTEAFFGQGTRLTVV.

This clone showed up just once. V is TRBV11-2 and J is TRBJ1-6, with TRBD1 matching 8 bases. Germline lookup yields CDR1 SGHAT and CDR2 FQNNGV. The CDR3 totals 17 residues. Trimming took 4 bases from V and 4 from J; bases not matched to a gene: 9. The CDR3 sequence is CASSSKTGALYNSPLHF. The CDR3 region has the DNA TGTGCCAGCAGCTCTAAGACAGGGGCTCTATATAATTCACCCCTCCACTTT.

The chain links TRBV27 to TRBJ2-7; no firm D call. CDR1 is MNHEY and CDR2 is SMNVEV in the germline V gene (reference sequence). The CDR3 has 13 amino acids. V was clipped by 4 bases and J by 2 bases, with 9 bases between them. The CDR3 DNA follows: TGTGCCAGCAGTTCGGACCTCACCTACGAGCAGTACTTC. Translation gives CASSSDLTYEQYF.

The chain couples TRBV30 to TRBJ2-7, with TRBD1 as a possible D gene (5 bases). Germline values: CDR1 GTSNPN, CDR2 SVGIG (reference sequence). V was pared by 0 bases and J by 1 base, with 10 bases between. The CDR3 covers 14 residues. The DNA of the CDR3 is TGTGCCTGGAGTGTACAGGCAGGATCCTACGAGCAGTACTTC. Protein sequence: CAWSVQAGSYEQYF.

This sequence joins TRBV5-5 and TRBJ1-5, with 8 bases aligning to TRBD1. CDR3 length: 14 residues. The ends lost 5 bases at V and 7 bases at J; junction bases unmatched: 8. CDR1 and CDR2 from the germline V gene are SGHKS and YYEKEE (reference sequence). CDR3 DNA sequence: TGTGCCAGCAGACAGGGACAGGTAAACCAGCCCCAGCATTTT. Amino acids: CASRQGQVNQPQHF. Full variable domain (outside the CDR3, taken from reference TRBV5-5 and TRBJ1-5): DAGVTQSPTHLIKTRGQQVTLRCSPISGHKSVSWYQQVLGQGPQFIFQYYEKEERGRGNFPDRFSARQFPNYSSELNVNALLLGDSALYLCASRQGQVNQPQHFGDGTRLSIL.

V usage is TRBV19 and J usage is TRBJ2-7; TRBD1 agrees at 7 bases. Germline CDR1 LNHDA, CDR2 SQIVND (reference sequence). CDR3 length: 14 residues. The junction had 4 bases not matched to a gene; V was cut back by 3 bases and J by 2 bases. This CDR3 reads CASSMRQGPYEQYF. CDR3 in DNA: TGTGCCAGTAGTATGCGACAGGGACCCTACGAGCAGTACTTC.

The rearrangement joins TRBV13 to TRBJ2-1; D is unresolved. Germline V gives CDR1 PRHDT, CDR2 FYEKMQ (reference sequence). This CDR3 is built from 10 residues. V shed 1 base and J shed 13 bases, with 5 bases lying between them. Here the CDR3 DNA reads TGTGCCAGCAGCTTAGACCAACAGTTCTTC. Amino acids: CASSLDQQFF.

This chain links TRBV7-2 with TRBJ1-4; maybe TRBD1 (5 bases). The germline CDR1 and CDR2 sequences are SGHTA and FQGNSA. V was pared by 3 bases and J by 3 bases, with 8 bases between. The CDR3 contains 14 residues. The CDR3, as DNA: TGTGCCAGCAGCTTGGGGGGGGCTAATGAAAAACTGTTTTTT. It encodes CASSLGGANEKLFF.

This chain links TRBV7-9 with TRBJ2-3; no definite D call. The germline V and J ends were trimmed by 11 bases and 3 bases, with 6 bases remaining between them. This CDR3 has 10 amino acids. Germline CDR1 SEHNR, CDR2 FQNEAQ (reference sequence). The CDR3 region is CAGRTDTQYF. The CDR3 bases are TGTGCCGGCCGGACAGATACGCAGTATTTT.

The J gene is TRBJ1-6, the V gene TRBV11-2; the D gene is possibly TRBD1 (6 bases). CDR1 and CDR2 from the germline V gene are SGHAT and FQNNGV. The V gene lost 6 bases and the J gene lost 10 bases, with 19 bases spanning the gap. The CDR3 sequence is 15 residues long. The CDR3 reads CASRDPRQDRSPLHF. The CDR3 DNA follows: TGTGCCAGCAGGGACCCCAGACAGGATAGGTCACCCCTCCACTTT.

This clone was detected a few times. The chain is built from TRBV7-2 and TRBJ1-2; TRBD1 agrees at 7 bases. J lost 4 bases, V lost 5 bases, and 16 bases had no gene match. The CDR3 consists of 17 residues. Germline V gene data show CDR1 as SGHTA and CDR2 as FQGNSA. The CDR3 loop is CASSLGGGGSSLYGYTF. CDR3 coding DNA: TGTGCCAGCAGCCTGGGGGGAGGGGGCTCCTCGCTCTATGGCTACACCTTC.